This entry describes one T cell receptor beta chain. V lost 2 bases, J lost 0 bases, and 14 bases lay in between. The length of the CDR3 is 17 residues. CDR1 is LNHDA, CDR2 SQIVND, per germline (reference sequence). These data are taken from a study of blood T cell repertoires in COVID-19. Generated by immunoSEQ multiplex PCR, the TCRdb table keeps only in-frame clones and is missing some. The sample lists 140,000 to 150,000 clones, 86% seen once, with approximately 4.5% in the top ten. Cohort allocation depended upon clinical history that participants reported. This receptor was taken from a man aged 45-65 years who had recovered from COVID-19. The sequenced sample consisted of PBMCs or T cells enriched from blood (not recorded which). V is TRBV19 and J is TRBJ1-3; D possibly corresponds to TRBD1 (6 bases). The CDR3 is CASSIPRTVTSGNTIYF. The CDR3 nucleotides are TGTGCCAGTAGTATACCGCGGACAGTAACCTCTGGAAACACCATATATTTT. The variable domain in full, with the rest retrieved from reference TRBV19 and TRBJ1-3, is DGGITQSPKYLFRKEGQNVTLSCEQNLNHDAMYWYRQDPGQGLRLIYYSQIVNDFQKGDIAEGYSVSREKKESFPLTVTSAQKNPTAFYLCASSIPRTVTSGNTIYFGEGSWLTVV.